This paragraph reports one TCR beta chain. Its matching antigen is unknown. This sample is part of a study of STAT5B mutations in CD4+ large granular lymphocyte leukemia. At the level of the study: Among healthy controls, a particular HLA allele went with more CDR3 'QG' motifs.

Study-wide results and caveats: TRBV06-family usage was enriched in top patient clones (8/27) versus controls (2/35). Without putative leukemic clones, patient CD4-sorted repertoires remained more clonal than healthy CD4+ repertoires.

Per germline, CDR1 SGHNT and CDR2 YENEEA. V was shortened by 8 bases and J by 3 bases, with 13 bases between the two germline ends. CDR3 length equals 13 residues. The survey-level immunoSEQ assay was used. TCRdb's table, derived via immunoSEQ multiplex PCR, lists solely in-frame clones and lacks some. Of about 21,000 clones in the sample, 60% to 80% were seen once. This chain links TRBV11-3 with TRBJ1-1, with unresolved D. This sequence was found in a human donor in good health. The sequencing sample was made of CD4+ T cells from blood buffy coats. The CDR3 DNA sequence: TGTGCCAGCTCCCTGTTTTGGGACACTGAAGCTTTCTTT. Its protein product is CASSLFWDTEAFF.